Listed below are T cell receptor beta chains from one sample, sequenced in a study of blood T cells in healthy people across ages. TCRdb ran MiXCR on the 5' RACE reads and lists one entry per CDR3 protein. The table shows approximately 1,700,000 distinct CDR3 sequences, with approximately 39% occurring only once. Sequencing input: blood. The receptor source for this set is a human donor in good health. CDR3s include the opening cysteine and the closing phenylalanine or tryptophan. D genes are given only for firm matches. Not all rows give a size; the values are once, few, many and, for expanded clones, a class.

d_call	clone_size	v_call	j_call	cdr3_aa	cdr3_nt
.	few	TRBV3-1	TRBJ2-7	CASSQDWKYEQYF	TGTGCCAGCAGCCAAGATTGGAAATACGAGCAGTACTTC
.	.	TRBV25-1	TRBJ1-5	CASRLGSQPQHF	TGTGCCAGCCGCCTAGGGAGTCAGCCCCAGCATTTT
TRBD2	.	TRBV3-1	TRBJ2-1	CASSQAAGGTETQFF	TGTGCCAGCAGCCAAGCAGCGGGGGGTACAGAGACCCAGTTCTTC
.	once	TRBV6-1	TRBJ2-1	CASSDFGQIQETQFF	TGTGCCAGCAGTGACTTCGGACAGATCCAAGAGACCCAGTTCTTC
.	few	TRBV6-2/TRBV6-3	TRBJ2-7	CASINRVSYEQYF	TGTGCCAGCATCAACAGGGTCTCCTACGAGCAGTACTTC
.	few	TRBV6-5	TRBJ1-2	CASSYSDSTDGYTF	TGTGCCAGCAGTTACTCGGACAGCACCGATGGCTACACCTTC
.	.	TRBV10-3	TRBJ2-1	CAISESWAGNEQFF	TGTGCCATCAGTGAGTCATGGGCGGGGAATGAGCAGTTCTTC
.	few	TRBV2	TRBJ1-2	CASNLLESYTF	TGTGCCAGCAACCTCTTGGAGAGCTACACCTTC
.	few	TRBV6-1	TRBJ1-5	CASSEVPQPQHF	TGTGCCAGCAGTGAGGTACCTCAGCCCCAGCATTTT
.	.	TRBV2	TRBJ1-2	CASSVYYGYTF	TGTGCCAGCAGTGTGTACTATGGCTACACCTTC
.	.	TRBV7-9	TRBJ2-6	CANLPGQGTGANVLTF	TGTGCCAACCTACCGGGACAAGGCACTGGGGCCAACGTCCTGACTTTC
TRBD1	few	TRBV7-9	TRBJ2-7	CASSLLSQGDHEQYF	TGTGCCAGCAGCTTACTAAGCCAGGGGGACCACGAGCAGTACTTC
.	.	TRBV9	TRBJ2-1	CASSYNPGTNTYNEQFF	TGTGCCAGCAGCTATAATCCGGGGACCAATACCTACAATGAGCAGTTCTTC
TRBD1	.	TRBV6-5	TRBJ2-7	CASSYSTGQVSYEQYF	TGTGCCAGCAGTTACTCAACCGGACAGGTCTCCTACGAGCAGTACTTC
.	many	TRBV6-4	TRBJ2-3	CASSEEGGSTDTQYF	TGTGCCAGCAGTGAGGAAGGGGGGAGCACAGATACGCAGTATTTT
.	few	TRBV7-9	TRBJ1-2	CASSPHGGSYGYTF	TGTGCCAGCAGCCCACATGGTGGGAGTTATGGCTACACCTTC
.	.	TRBV6-5	TRBJ1-1	CASSPISGTRIEAFF	TGTGCCAGCAGCCCGATCTCCGGGACGCGGATCGAAGCTTTCTTT
.	.	TRBV9	TRBJ2-3	CASSEEFDTQYF	TGTGCCAGCAGCGAAGAATTCGATACGCAGTATTTT
TRBD1	.	TRBV10-3	TRBJ2-1	CAVHGTGEYYEQFF	TGTGCCGTCCACGGGACAGGGGAGTATTATGAGCAGTTCTTC
.	.	TRBV6-5	TRBJ2-3	CASSYSVLGDTQYF	TGTGCCAGCAGTTACTCCGTACTAGGAGATACGCAGTATTTT
TRBD2	few	TRBV20-1	TRBJ2-5	CSATPWDSGGQETQYF	TGCAGTGCCACTCCCTGGGATAGCGGGGGGCAAGAGACCCAGTACTTC
TRBD1	.	TRBV27	TRBJ2-3	CASRWTGGETDTQYF	TGTGCCAGCAGGTGGACAGGGGGCGAGACAGATACGCAGTATTTT
TRBD2	many	TRBV9	TRBJ2-6	CASSASPSGSSGANVLTF	TGTGCCAGCAGCGCTAGTCCTAGCGGGAGCTCTGGGGCCAACGTCCTGACTTTC
TRBD1	.	TRBV6-2/TRBV6-3	TRBJ1-5	CASRSRQGQPQHF	TGTGCCAGCAGGAGTCGACAGGGCCAGCCCCAGCATTTT
.	.	TRBV28	TRBJ2-5	CASSPLGREETQYF	TGTGCCAGCAGCCCCCTCGGCCGGGAAGAGACCCAGTACTTC
TRBD1	few	TRBV29-1	TRBJ1-4	CSVDQGVNEKLFF	TGCAGCGTTGATCAGGGGGTTAATGAAAAACTGTTTTTT
TRBD1	few	TRBV11-3	TRBJ2-3	CASSQGWDRNTDTQYF	TGTGCCAGCAGCCAAGGGTGGGACAGAAATACAGATACGCAGTATTTT
TRBD1	.	TRBV6-6	TRBJ1-2	CASSRQICGQGGYGYTF	TGTGCCAGCAGTCGACAAATTTGCGGACAGGGGGGATATGGCTACACCTTC
TRBD1	.	TRBV5-1	TRBJ1-2	CASSPRQGWGYGYTF	TGCGCCAGCAGCCCACGACAGGGCTGGGGCTATGGCTACACCTTC
TRBD1	.	TRBV7-9	TRBJ2-7	CASPPYGGTGPPYNEQYF	TGTGCCAGTCCACCCTACGGGGGGACAGGGCCTCCTTACAATGAGCAGTACTTC
.	.	TRBV9	TRBJ2-3	CASSVAGLYFADTQYF	TGTGCCAGCAGCGTAGCTGGACTATATTTTGCAGATACGCAGTATTTT
.	few	TRBV27	TRBJ2-7	CASSFGDNYYEQYF	TGTGCCAGCAGTTTCGGGGACAATTACTACGAGCAGTACTTC
.	few	TRBV10-3	TRBJ2-3	CAISDTQQGIDTDTQYF	TGTGCCATCAGTGACACACAACAGGGTATCGACACAGATACGCAGTATTTT
.	.	TRBV4-3	TRBJ1-6	CASSQSGESSPLHF	TGCGCCAGCAGCCAAAGCGGGGAAAGTTCACCCCTCCACTTT
.	few	TRBV24-1	TRBJ1-2	CATSALRGRGDYGYTF	TGTGCCACCAGTGCCCTGCGAGGACGAGGAGACTATGGCTACACCTTC
TRBD1	.	TRBV12-3/TRBV12-4	TRBJ1-2	CANSLGGGTGNRYTF	TGTGCCAACAGTTTAGGGGGCGGGACAGGGAATCGCTACACCTTC
.	.	TRBV30	TRBJ1-2	CAWSSERARGYTF	TGTGCCTGGAGCTCGGAGAGGGCGCGTGGCTACACCTTC
.	few	TRBV29-1	TRBJ1-4	CSIAPFGGRGEKLFF	TGCAGCATTGCTCCCTTTGGGGGACGCGGTGAAAAACTGTTTTTT
TRBD1	.	TRBV6-1	TRBJ2-7	CASSEGTGYYEQYF	TGTGCCAGCAGTGAAGGGACAGGCTACTACGAGCAGTACTTC
.	.	TRBV24-1	TRBJ2-5	CATSDSKQGGQETQYF	TGTGCCACCAGTGATTCCAAGCAGGGAGGACAAGAGACCCAGTACTTC
.	once	TRBV20-1	TRBJ1-3	CSASPGRNSGNTIYF	TGCAGTGCCAGCCCGGGACGGAACTCTGGAAACACCATATATTTT
TRBD1	once	TRBV12-3/TRBV12-4	TRBJ2-1	CASSLELGQGNNEQFF	TGTGCCAGCAGTTTAGAACTTGGACAGGGCAACAATGAGCAGTTCTTC
.	.	TRBV7-2	TRBJ1-2	CASSFRRINYGYTF	TGTGCCAGCAGCTTTCGCAGAATCAACTATGGCTACACCTTC